The rows below give T cell receptor beta chains drawn from one sample of a study of memory CD4+ T cells and cytomegalovirus serostatus. Here immunoSEQ multiplex PCR was the method, and the copy in TCRdb shows in-frame clones only, minus some. The repertoire consists of under 55,000 clones, with around 82% occurring once and the leading ten covering roughly 2%. Material: memory CD4+ T cells from blood. All receptors come from an adult in good health and CMV-seropositive. Each CDR3 is given with its conserved first and last residue. D genes are given only for firm matches. Clone sizes are given selectively: once, few, many, or a class where the clone is expanded.

v_gene	d_gene	abundance	j_gene	CDR3nt	CDR3aa
TRBV5-1	TRBD2	NA	TRBJ2-2	TGCGCCAGCAGCCTGTATAGCGGGGGGACCCACGGGGAGCTGTTTTTT	CASSLYSGGTHGELFF
TRBV12-5	NA	NA	TRBJ2-7	TGTGCTAGTGGTTTGCGGCTATCGGGGGCCGCCTACGAGCAGTACTTC	CASGLRLSGAAYEQYF
TRBV18	TRBD1	NA	TRBJ1-2	TGTGCCAGCTCACCGCAGACGGGACAGGGTGACTATGGCTACACCTTC	CASSPQTGQGDYGYTF
TRBV4-2	TRBD2	NA	TRBJ2-7	TGTGCCAGCAGCCAAGCCGAGACTAGCGGGGGCTCCTACGAGCAGTACTTC	CASSQAETSGGSYEQYF
TRBV18	TRBD1	NA	TRBJ1-3	TGTGCCAGCTCACCACGGACAGGGGCTGGAAACACCATATATTTT	CASSPRTGAGNTIYF
TRBV7-9	TRBD1	once	TRBJ2-7	TGTGCCAGCAGCGCAATGACAGGGGTGAGTGGCGAGCAGTACTTC	CASSAMTGVSGEQYF
TRBV6-5	NA	few	TRBJ2-5	TGTGCCAGCAGTTACCTCAGCGGAGAGACCCAGTACTTC	CASSYLSGETQYF
TRBV7-2	NA	NA	TRBJ1-2	TGTGCCAGCAGCTTAGCTGGGGCAGCCATGGGTGGCTACACCTTC	CASSLAGAAMGGYTF
TRBV19	TRBD1	NA	TRBJ1-5	TGTGCCAGTAGTATTTCGAGGGGGCCTAATCAGCCCCAGCATTTT	CASSISRGPNQPQHF
TRBV5-1	NA	NA	TRBJ2-2	TGCGCCAGCAGCTTGAAATCTCAGGGGAGGGCCCGCACCGGGGAGCTGTTTTTT	CASSLKSQGRARTGELFF
TRBV19	TRBD1	NA	TRBJ1-1	TGTGCCAGTAGGGACAGGGGGCTGGGAACTGAAGCTTTCTTT	CASRDRGLGTEAFF
TRBV5-6	NA	NA	TRBJ1-1	TGTGCCAGCAGCTTTAGGGGCACTGAAGCTTTCTTT	CASSFRGTEAFF
TRBV19	TRBD1	once	TRBJ2-7	TGTGCCAGTAGTGCGGACAGGGGGCGCCGGGAGCAGTACTTC	CASSADRGRREQYF
TRBV6-6	TRBD1	NA	TRBJ2-2	TGTGCCAGCAGTTACTCGACAGGGGTTGGCGGGGAGCTGTTTTTT	CASSYSTGVGGELFF
TRBV5-1	TRBD2	few	TRBJ2-7	TGCGCCAGCAGCTTGGGGACTAGCGGGGGGGCGTTCCACGAGCAGTACTTC	CASSLGTSGGAFHEQYF
TRBV28	NA	NA	TRBJ1-2	TGTGCCAGCAGACAAGGGGGGTACTATGGCTACACCTTC	CASRQGGYYGYTF
TRBV7-8	TRBD1	NA	TRBJ1-6	TGTGCCAGCAGCGTGGACAGGGGTTGGAGTTCACCCCTCCACTTT	CASSVDRGWSSPLHF
TRBV4-2	TRBD1	NA	TRBJ1-1	TGTGCCAGCAGCCGCAGGACAGGGGTTACGAACACTGAAGCTTTCTTT	CASSRRTGVTNTEAFF
TRBV5-1	TRBD1	NA	TRBJ2-2	TGCGCCAGCAGCTTTGCGAGGGGGCAAGGCGGGGAGCTGTTTTTT	CASSFARGQGGELFF
TRBV7-8	NA	once	TRBJ2-7	TGTGCCAGCAGCTTAGAACTAGGTACCTACGAGCAGTACTTC	CASSLELGTYEQYF
TRBV6-4	NA	once	TRBJ1-2	TGTGCCAGGTCCACAGGGAAGTTTCTTAACTATGGCTACACCTTC	CARSTGKFLNYGYTF
TRBV2	TRBD2	NA	TRBJ2-7	TGTGCCAGCAGTGGGCGCGGGCGGGAGCGCTCCTACGAGCAGTACTTC	CASSGRGRERSYEQYF
TRBV5-6	NA	NA	TRBJ1-2	TGTGCCAGCAGCTTACAGACCTATGGCTACACCTTC	CASSLQTYGYTF
TRBV30	TRBD1	NA	TRBJ1-1	TGTGCCTGGGGGACAGGAGGAAACACTGAAGCTTTCTTT	CAWGTGGNTEAFF
TRBV7-2	TRBD2	NA	TRBJ2-1	TGTGCCAGCAGCTCCCCAGGAGGGTCGTGGCTAGCGGATTACAATGAGCAGTTCTTC	CASSSPGGSWLADYNEQFF
TRBV27	TRBD2	NA	TRBJ2-2	TGTGCCAGCAGTATCTTAGCGGGAGGGCCGGGCACCGGGGAGCTGTTTTTT	CASSILAGGPGTGELFF
TRBV7-9	NA	NA	TRBJ2-4	TGTGCCAGCAGCTTATACCAGACTACCCCCAAAAACATTCAGTACTTC	CASSLYQTTPKNIQYF
TRBV2	NA	NA	TRBJ1-3	TGTGCCAGCAGTGGGGGGGGAAACACCATATATTTT	CASSGGGNTIYF
TRBV20-1	NA	NA	TRBJ1-4	TGCAGTGCTAAGACAGGAGACAAACTGTTTTTT	CSAKTGDKLFF
TRBV7-6	TRBD2	once	TRBJ2-5	TGTGCCAGCAGCCCCCTTTTGGGAGGGTTGGAGACCCAGTACTTC	CASSPLLGGLETQYF
TRBV5-6	NA	NA	TRBJ2-3	TGTGCCAGCAGCTTGGGCAGCACAGATACGCAGTATTTT	CASSLGSTDTQYF